The source of this T cell receptor beta chain is a study of blood T cell repertoires in COVID-19. About the research overall: From the United States, Italy and Spain came samples of acute and convalescent COVID-19. Nucleic acid was either cDNA or gDNA, and it came from T cells, B-cell-depleted T cells, or PBMCs.

Seattle patients were enrolled during active infection and followed longitudinally. Per the original methods: Reference gene primer amplification in the assay estimated nucleated cell counts. Using immunoSEQ multiplex PCR, the repertoire was profiled, and TCRdb retains in-frame clones only, with some absent. V, J and clone size were drawn from that table, and D and trimming were deduced from the DNA. The sample lists about 160,000 clones; about 87% were seen once. The CDR3 spans 14 residues. CDR1 is SGHVS, CDR2 FQNEAQ, per germline. Trimming at V came to 4 bases and at J to 8 bases, leaving 6 bases not matched to a gene.

The chain recombines TRBV7-8 with TRBJ1-5, with TRBD1 matching over 9 bases. The clonotype comes from a woman in her seventies with COVID-19, enrolled during active disease. The sequencing sample was made of peripheral blood. The CDR3 region has the DNA TGTGCCAGCAGCTCCGGACAGGGGAACGAGCCCCAGCATTTT. Translation: CASSSGQGNEPQHF.